This is a list of T cell receptor beta chains from one sample in a study of control samples from healthy donors and cancer patients. Profiled with immunoSEQ multiplex PCR; TCRdb holds only in-frame clones, not every one. In the table there are under 150,000 clones, approximately 95% of which are singletons. Sequences were obtained from blood. These receptors were collected from a man aged 30 to 45 in good health. Each CDR3 is given with its conserved first and last residue. Fields, in order: clone size, D gene, V gene, J gene, CDR3 DNA, CDR3 protein. D genes are given only for firm matches. A clone size is listed for some rows: how often the clone was seen (once, few, many), or a class if it is expanded.

.	.	TRBV19	TRBJ1-4	TGTGTTTTCTCTGGAGCGGGGGGCGAGGGAACTAATGAAAAACTGTTTTTT	CVFSGAGGEGTNEKLFF
.	.	TRBV3-1/TRBV3-2	TRBJ2-3	TGTGCCAGCAGCCAAGACTCGACTACTCCACAATATACGCAGTATTTT	CASSQDSTTPQYTQYF
.	TRBD2	TRBV25-1	TRBJ2-7	TGTGCCAGCAGTGAATATCACGGGGGGAATTCCTACGAGCAGTACTTC	CASSEYHGGNSYEQYF
.	TRBD1	TRBV5-1	TRBJ1-4	TGCGCCAGCAGTACAGGGGGATATGCAACTAATGAAAAACTGTTTTTT	CASSTGGYATNEKLFF
.	TRBD2	TRBV7-2	TRBJ2-3	TGTGCCAGTACTAGCGGGAGGGGCGCAGATACGCAGTATTTT	CASTSGRGADTQYF
.	TRBD2	TRBV5-5	TRBJ2-1	TGTGCCAGCAGCATAAGACTAGCGGGGACCTACAATGAGCAGTTCTTC	CASSIRLAGTYNEQFF
.	.	TRBV3-1/TRBV3-2	TRBJ1-6	TGTGCCAGCAGCCATCGGCCGGGGAAAGTACCCTATAATTCACCCCTCCACTTT	CASSHRPGKVPYNSPLHF
few	TRBD1	TRBV7-3	TRBJ2-7	TGTGCCAGCAGCTTTGACAGGGGCTACGAGCAGTACTTC	CASSFDRGYEQYF
once	.	TRBV3-1/TRBV3-2	TRBJ1-1	TGTGCCAGCAGCCAAGTAGGAGGATTGAACACTGAAGCTTTCTTT	CASSQVGGLNTEAFF
.	TRBD1	TRBV7-9	TRBJ1-4	TGTGCCAGCAGCTCCCGGGACAGGGGGGCAACTAATGAAAAACTGTTTTTT	CASSSRDRGATNEKLFF
.	.	TRBV12-3/TRBV12-4	TRBJ2-7	TGTGCCAGCAGTTTACATCTCTACGAGCAGTACTTC	CASSLHLYEQYF
.	.	TRBV28	TRBJ1-4	TGTGCCAGCAGTTTATATGCCCATAGGGGGGAAAAACTGTTTTTT	CASSLYAHRGEKLFF
.	.	TRBV10-3	TRBJ2-1	TGTGCCATCAGTGACGTCATATACAATGAGCAGTTCTTC	CAISDVIYNEQFF
.	.	TRBV19	TRBJ1-5	TGTGCCAGTAGTATAGCGACAGGAGCCAATCAGCCCCAGCATTTT	CASSIATGANQPQHF
once	TRBD1	TRBV7-2	TRBJ1-5	TGTGCCAGCAGCTTCTGGGACAGACCTAATCAGCCCCAGCATTTT	CASSFWDRPNQPQHF
.	TRBD1	TRBV19	TRBJ1-1	TGTGCCAGTAGTATAAGACAGGGAGCTGAAGCTTTCTTT	CASSIRQGAEAFF